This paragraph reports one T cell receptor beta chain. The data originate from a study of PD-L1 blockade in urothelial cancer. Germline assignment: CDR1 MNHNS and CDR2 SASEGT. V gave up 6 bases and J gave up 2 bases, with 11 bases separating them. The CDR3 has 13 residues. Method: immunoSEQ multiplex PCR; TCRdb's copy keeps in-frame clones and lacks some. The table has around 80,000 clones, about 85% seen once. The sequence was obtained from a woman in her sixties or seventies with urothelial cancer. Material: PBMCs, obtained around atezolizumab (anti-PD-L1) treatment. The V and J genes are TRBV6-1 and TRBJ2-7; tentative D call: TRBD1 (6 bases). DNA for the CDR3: TGTGCCAGCAGACCCGGACAGCCCTACGAGCAGTACTTC. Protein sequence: CASRPGQPYEQYF.